Detailed here is one T cell receptor beta chain. The antigen remains undetermined. These data belong to a study of PD-1 blockade in classical Hodgkin lymphoma. This CDR3 has 14 amino acids. CDR1 is MGHRA and CDR2 is YSYEKL in the germline V gene. V lost 5 bases and J 1 base, leaving 11 bases between the germline ends. Every single patient, without exception, relapsed after autologous stem cell transplantation, and brentuximab vedotin exposure varied. Purified CD4+ T cells were obtained from thawed PBMCs through magnetic negative selection. Using immunoSEQ multiplex PCR, the repertoire was profiled, and TCRdb retains in-frame clones only, with some absent. Counted here are thousands of clones, over 60% occurring once; the ten biggest clones make up 6.5% to 7.5%. Study-level points and caveats: Prior to therapy, complete responders displayed diversity much like that of newly diagnosed patients. Researchers reported that CD4+ TCR diversity, though not CD8+, rose significantly by C4D1.

The clonotype comes from a human donor with classical Hodgkin lymphoma. This specimen was CD4+ T cells from blood, taken at baseline. This chain uses TRBV4-1 with TRBJ2-5; D not resolved. CDR3 region: CASSYLGPQETQYF. CDR3 bases: TGCGCCAGCAGCTACCTTGGCCCCCAAGAGACCCAGTACTTC.